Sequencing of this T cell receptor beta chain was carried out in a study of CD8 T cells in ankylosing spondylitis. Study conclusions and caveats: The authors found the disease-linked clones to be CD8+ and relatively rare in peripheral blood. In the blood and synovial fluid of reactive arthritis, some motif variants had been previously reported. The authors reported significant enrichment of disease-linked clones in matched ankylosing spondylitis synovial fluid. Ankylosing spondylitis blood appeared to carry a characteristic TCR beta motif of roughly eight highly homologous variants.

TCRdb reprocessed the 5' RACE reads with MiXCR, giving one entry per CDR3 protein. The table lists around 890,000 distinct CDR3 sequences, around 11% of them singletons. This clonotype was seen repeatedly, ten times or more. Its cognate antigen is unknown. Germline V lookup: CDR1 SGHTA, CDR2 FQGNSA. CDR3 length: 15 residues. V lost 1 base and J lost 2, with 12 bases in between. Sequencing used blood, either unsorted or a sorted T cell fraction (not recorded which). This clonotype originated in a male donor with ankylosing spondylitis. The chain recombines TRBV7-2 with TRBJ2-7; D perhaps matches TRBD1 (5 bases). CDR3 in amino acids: CASSLVLQAPYEQYF. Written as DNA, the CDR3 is TGTGCCAGCAGCTTAGTATTACAGGCTCCCTACGAGCAGTACTTC.